This T cell receptor beta chain comes out of a study of blood T cells in healthy people across ages. General study points: Long-lived donors exceeded aged donors in naive CD4+ cells and diversity.

It was with a sample-barcoded 5' primer and a J-beta primer mix that a second PCR of roughly 6 to 12 cycles was run. Researchers report that a template-switch adaptor with 12 random nucleotides tagged each cDNA molecule. TCRdb redid the calling of the 5' RACE reads with MiXCR, one entry per CDR3 protein. This table has approximately 1.5 million distinct CDR3 sequences, roughly 32% appearing once. This clonotype came up a few times. The antigen is unknown. The clonotype comes from a woman aged 25 to 39 in good health. The sequenced sample was blood.

The CDR3 nucleotides are TGTGCCACCAGTGATCCGGGACAGTTAACTAGGGATACGCAGTATTTT. Translating it yields CATSDPGQLTRDTQYF. This chain uses TRBV24-1 with TRBJ2-3; 7 bases map to TRBD1. Germline V CDR1 and CDR2: KGHDR, SFDVKD. The CDR3 loop spans 16 amino acids. J gave up 6 bases and V 3 bases, and 11 bases lay outside the gene matches.